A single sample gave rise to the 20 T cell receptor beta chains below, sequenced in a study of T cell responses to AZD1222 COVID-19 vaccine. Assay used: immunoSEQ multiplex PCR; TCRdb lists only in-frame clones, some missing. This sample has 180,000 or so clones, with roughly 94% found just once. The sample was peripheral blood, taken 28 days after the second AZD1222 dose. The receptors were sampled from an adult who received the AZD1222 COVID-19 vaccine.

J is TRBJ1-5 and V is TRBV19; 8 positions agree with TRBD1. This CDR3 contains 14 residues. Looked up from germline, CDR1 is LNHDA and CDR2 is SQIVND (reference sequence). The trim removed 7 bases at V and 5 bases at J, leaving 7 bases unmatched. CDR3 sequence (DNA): TGTGCCAGTACTAAGGACAGGGTCTATCAGCCCCAGCATTTT. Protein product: CASTKDRVYQPQHF.

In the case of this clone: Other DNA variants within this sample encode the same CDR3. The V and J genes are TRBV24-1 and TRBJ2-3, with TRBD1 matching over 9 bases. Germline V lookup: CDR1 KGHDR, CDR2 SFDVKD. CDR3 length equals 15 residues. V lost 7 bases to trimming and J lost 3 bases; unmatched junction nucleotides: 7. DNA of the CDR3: TGTGCCACCAGCGATCCGGGACAGGGAACAGATACGCAGTATTTT. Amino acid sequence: CATSDPGQGTDTQYF.

The CDR3 region is CASSQGSQPQHF. In DNA, the CDR3 is TGTGCCAGCTCACAGGGGAGTCAGCCCCAGCATTTT. The chain couples TRBV18 to TRBJ1-5; TRBD1 might be the D (5 bases). The CDR3 length is 12 residues. The ends were cut back, 4 bases at V and 6 bases at J, with 7 bases in the middle. CDR1 and CDR2 (germline): KGHSH, LQKENI.

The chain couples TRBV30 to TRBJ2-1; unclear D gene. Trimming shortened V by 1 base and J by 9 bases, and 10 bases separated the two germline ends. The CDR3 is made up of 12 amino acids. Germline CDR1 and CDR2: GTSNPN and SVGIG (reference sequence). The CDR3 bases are TGTGCCTGGAGTGCCGAATCGGGTGAGCAGTTCTTC. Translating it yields CAWSAESGEQFF.

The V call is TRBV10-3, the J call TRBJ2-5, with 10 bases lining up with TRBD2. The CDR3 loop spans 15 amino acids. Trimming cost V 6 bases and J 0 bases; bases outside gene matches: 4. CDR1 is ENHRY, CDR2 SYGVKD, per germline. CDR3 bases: TGTGCCATCAGGAGTAGCGGGGGGTACCAAGAGACCCAGTACTTC. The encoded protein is CAIRSSGGYQETQYF.

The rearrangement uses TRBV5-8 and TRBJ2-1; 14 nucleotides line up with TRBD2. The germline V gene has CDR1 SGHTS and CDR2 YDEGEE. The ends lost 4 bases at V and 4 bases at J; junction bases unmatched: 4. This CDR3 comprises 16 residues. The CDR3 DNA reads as TGTGCCAGCAGCCCCGGACTAGCGGGGGGTTACAATGAGCAGTTCTTC. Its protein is CASSPGLAGGYNEQFF.

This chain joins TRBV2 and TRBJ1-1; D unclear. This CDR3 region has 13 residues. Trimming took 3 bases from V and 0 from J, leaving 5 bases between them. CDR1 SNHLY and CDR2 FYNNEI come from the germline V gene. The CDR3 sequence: CASSDEMNTEAFF. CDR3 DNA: TGTGCCAGCAGTGACGAAATGAACACTGAAGCTTTCTTT.

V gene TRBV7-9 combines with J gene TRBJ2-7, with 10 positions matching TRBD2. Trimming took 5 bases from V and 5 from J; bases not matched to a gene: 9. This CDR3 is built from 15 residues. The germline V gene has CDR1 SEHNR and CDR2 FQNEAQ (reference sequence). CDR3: CASSPRTSGRDEQYF. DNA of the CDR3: TGTGCCAGCAGCCCGCGGACTAGCGGTCGGGACGAGCAGTACTTC.

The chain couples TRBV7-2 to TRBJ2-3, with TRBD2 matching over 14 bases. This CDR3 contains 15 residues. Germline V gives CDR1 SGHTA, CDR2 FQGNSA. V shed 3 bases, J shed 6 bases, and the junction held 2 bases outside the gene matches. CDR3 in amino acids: CASSLTSGGVDTQYF. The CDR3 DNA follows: TGTGCCAGCAGCTTGACTAGCGGGGGGGTGGATACGCAGTATTTT.

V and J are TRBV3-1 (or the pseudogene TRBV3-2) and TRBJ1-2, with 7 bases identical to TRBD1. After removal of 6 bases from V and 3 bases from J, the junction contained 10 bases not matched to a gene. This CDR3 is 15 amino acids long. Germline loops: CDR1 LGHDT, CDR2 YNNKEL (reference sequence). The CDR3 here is CASSTAFGTDYGYTF. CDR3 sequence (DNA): TGTGCCAGCAGTACAGCTTTCGGGACAGACTATGGCTACACCTTC.

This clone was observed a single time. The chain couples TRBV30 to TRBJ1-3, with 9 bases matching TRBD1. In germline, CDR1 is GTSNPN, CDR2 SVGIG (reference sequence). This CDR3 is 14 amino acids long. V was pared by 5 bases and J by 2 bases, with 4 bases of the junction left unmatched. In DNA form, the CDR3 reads TGTGCCTGGGGGACAGGGCGAACTGGAAACACCATATATTTT. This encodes CAWGTGRTGNTIYF.

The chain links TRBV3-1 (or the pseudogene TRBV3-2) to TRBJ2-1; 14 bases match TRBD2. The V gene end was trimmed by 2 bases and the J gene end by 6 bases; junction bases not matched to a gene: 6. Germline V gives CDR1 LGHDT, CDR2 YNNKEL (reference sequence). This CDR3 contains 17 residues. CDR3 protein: CASSQRTGLAGGNEQFF. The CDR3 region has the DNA TGTGCCAGCAGCCAACGAACAGGACTAGCGGGGGGCAATGAGCAGTTCTTC.

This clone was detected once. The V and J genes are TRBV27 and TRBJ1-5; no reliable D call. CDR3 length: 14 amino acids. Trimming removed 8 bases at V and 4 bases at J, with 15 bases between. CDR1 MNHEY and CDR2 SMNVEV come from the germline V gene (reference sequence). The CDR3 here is CASGYPDHNQPQHF. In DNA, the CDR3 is TGTGCCAGCGGCTACCCGGACCATAATCAGCCCCAGCATTTT.

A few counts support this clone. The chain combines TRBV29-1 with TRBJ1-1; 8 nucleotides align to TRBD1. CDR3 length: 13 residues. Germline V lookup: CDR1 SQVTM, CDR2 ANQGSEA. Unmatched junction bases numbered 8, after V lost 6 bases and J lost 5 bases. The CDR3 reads CSVVSGTGTEAFF. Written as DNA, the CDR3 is TGCAGCGTAGTTTCCGGGACAGGTACTGAAGCTTTCTTT.

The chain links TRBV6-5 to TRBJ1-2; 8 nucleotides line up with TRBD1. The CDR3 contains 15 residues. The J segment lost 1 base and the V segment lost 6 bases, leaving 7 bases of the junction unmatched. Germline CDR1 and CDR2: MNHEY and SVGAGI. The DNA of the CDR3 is TGTGCCAGCAGGCGGGACAGGACCCTTAACTATGGCTACACCTTC. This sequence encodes CASRRDRTLNYGYTF.

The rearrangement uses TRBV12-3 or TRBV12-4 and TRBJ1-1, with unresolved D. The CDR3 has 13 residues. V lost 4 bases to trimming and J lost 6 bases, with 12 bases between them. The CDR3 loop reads CASSSMVGAEAFF. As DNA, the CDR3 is TGTGCCAGCAGTTCTATGGTAGGAGCTGAAGCTTTCTTT.

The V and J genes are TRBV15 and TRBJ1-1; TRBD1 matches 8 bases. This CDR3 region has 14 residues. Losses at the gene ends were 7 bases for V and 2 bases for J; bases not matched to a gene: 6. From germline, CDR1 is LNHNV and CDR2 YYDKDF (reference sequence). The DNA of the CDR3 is TGTGCCACCAACCCGACAGGGGCTAACACTGAAGCTTTCTTT. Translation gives CATNPTGANTEAFF.

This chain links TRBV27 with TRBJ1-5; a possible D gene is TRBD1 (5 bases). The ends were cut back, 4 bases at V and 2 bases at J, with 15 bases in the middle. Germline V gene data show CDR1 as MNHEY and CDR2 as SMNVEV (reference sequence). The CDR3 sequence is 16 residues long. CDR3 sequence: CASSSGGGYGNQPQHF. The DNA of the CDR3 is TGTGCCAGCAGTTCCGGGGGGGGATACGGCAATCAGCCCCAGCATTTT.

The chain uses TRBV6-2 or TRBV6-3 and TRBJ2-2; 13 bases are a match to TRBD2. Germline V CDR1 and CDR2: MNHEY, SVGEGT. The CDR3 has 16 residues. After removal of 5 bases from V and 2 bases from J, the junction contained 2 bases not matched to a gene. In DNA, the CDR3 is TGTGCCAGCAGTACTAGCGGGAGGGCCAACACCGGGGAGCTGTTTTTT. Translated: CASSTSGRANTGELFF.

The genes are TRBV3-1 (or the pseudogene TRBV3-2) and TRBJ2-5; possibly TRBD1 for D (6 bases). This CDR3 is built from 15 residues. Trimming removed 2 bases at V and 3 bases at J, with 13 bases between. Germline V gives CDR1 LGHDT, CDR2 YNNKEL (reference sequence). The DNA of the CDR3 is TGTGCCAGCAGCCAACCCGACAGGCTTAAAGAGACCCAGTACTTC. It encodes CASSQPDRLKETQYF.